This T cell receptor (beta chain) was found in a study of CD8+CD57+ T cells in acquired aplastic anemia. Whole-study context: Recorded DNA amounts for sorted CD4+ and CD8+ cells had an average of approximately 3.2 ug. Findings of the study overall: Both patients and controls carried the same twenty-nine CD8+ CDR3 sequences. Any difference that existed in CD8+ Simpson's diversity between patients and controls was not significant.

TCR beta VDJ and CDR3 profiles were obtained from a genomic DNA template. TCRdb independently ran MiXCR on the reads; one entry per CDR3 protein. The sample records approximately 160,000 distinct CDR3 sequences, roughly 50% being singletons. This clonotype was recorded only once. Its antigen is unknown. An expansion of CD8+CD57+ cells by flow cytometry had been shown in patients chosen for sequencing. Sequencing was carried out using sorted CD4+, CD8+, or CD8+CD57+ T cells (not recorded which) from PBMCs. The receptor was derived from a human donor with aplastic anemia.

CDR3 in amino acids: CASRRTGPNTIYF. The CDR3 nucleotides read TGTGCCAGCAGGAGGACAGGGCCAAACACCATATATTTT. This chain joins TRBV11-2 and TRBJ1-3; 8 bases align to TRBD1. V was clipped by 6 bases and J by 6 bases; unmatched bases: 4. The CDR3 spans 13 residues. Per germline, CDR1 SGHAT and CDR2 FQNNGV. Drawing the rest from reference TRBV11-2 and TRBJ1-3, the complete variable domain is EAGVAQSPRYKIIEKRQSVAFWCNPISGHATLYWYQQILGQGPKLLIQFQNNGVVDDSQLPKDRFSAERLKGVDSTLKIQPAKLEDSAVYLCASRRTGPNTIYFGEGSWLTVV.